These 11 T cell receptor beta chains were all obtained from the same sample, sequenced in a study of T cells expressing NK-cell markers. No DNA is given; TCRdb re-called the 5' RACE reads and lists each CDR3 protein once. The sample includes some 440,000 distinct CDR3 sequences. The sequenced sample was blood T cells: a sorted CD56 or NKG2C T cell subset, CD4+ or CD8+ T cells, or bulk PBMC T cells (not recorded which). These receptors came from a woman aged 45-65 years in good health.

The chain employs TRBV29-1 and TRBJ2-6. The CDR3 consists of 12 residues. Germline V gene sequence: CDR1 SQVTM, CDR2 ANQGSEA. Here the CDR3 reads CSVGVGSDVLTF.

The gene calls are TRBV5-1 and TRBJ2-2; no DNA is available, so the TRBD2 call from TCRdb remains unchecked. This CDR3 contains 18 residues. Germline-derived CDR1 and CDR2 are SGHRS and YFSETQ. The CDR3 protein is CASSLVTSGKIDTGELFF.

The chain combines TRBV12-3 or TRBV12-4 with TRBJ2-1; TCRdb reports TRBD1, a call that lacks DNA to check it against. The CDR3 spans 19 residues. CDR3 in amino acids: CASSLRQGRLAGSYNEQFF.

This chain connects TRBV10-3 to TRBJ2-5. The CDR3 extends over 12 amino acids. In germline, CDR1 is ENHRY, CDR2 SYGVKD. The chain's CDR3 is CAISALQETQYF.

V is TRBV19 and J is TRBJ1-1; no DNA is available, so the TRBD1 call from TCRdb remains unchecked. The CDR3 length is 15 residues. Germline CDR1 LNHDA, CDR2 SQIVND (reference sequence). The CDR3 region is CASIFGGLGNTEAFF. Full variable domain (remainder filled in from reference TRBV19 and TRBJ1-1): DGGITQSPKYLFRKEGQNVTLSCEQNLNHDAMYWYRQDPGQGLRLIYYSQIVNDFQKGDIAEGYSVSREKKESFPLTVTSAQKNPTAFYLCASIFGGLGNTEAFFGQGTRLTVV.

V gene TRBV5-1 combines with J gene TRBJ2-1; TCRdb picks TRBD2, but there is no DNA to check that call. The CDR3 totals 15 residues. Per germline, CDR1 SGHRS and CDR2 YFSETQ. The CDR3 loop is CASSGGLSFNNEQFF.

This chain links TRBV27 with TRBJ1-6; the TRBD1 assignment by TCRdb is unverifiable without DNA. Germline V gene data show CDR1 as MNHEY and CDR2 as SMNVEV (reference sequence). The length of the CDR3 is 14 residues. CDR3 sequence: CASSWTGWNSPLHF.

The rearrangement joins TRBV12-3 or TRBV12-4 to TRBJ1-4; without DNA, the TCRdb call of TRBD1 cannot be checked. CDR3 length equals 15 residues. This chain's CDR3 is CASSVQGQVHEKLFF.

The V and J genes are TRBV12-3 or TRBV12-4 and TRBJ2-4; TCRdb names TRBD1, which stays unverified in the absence of DNA. CDR3 length equals 13 residues. This chain's CDR3 is CASTPSGINIQYF.

The V gene is TRBV25-1, the J gene TRBJ2-1; there is no DNA to check the TCRdb D call of TRBD1. This CDR3 is 13 amino acids long. CDR1 and CDR2 from the germline V gene are MGHDK and SYGVNS. The CDR3 reads CASSQQGPNEQFF.

CDR3 sequence: CASSTRLAGLSTQYF. J is TRBJ2-3 and V is TRBV7-2; TCRdb outputs TRBD2, but without DNA this stays unchecked. Germline V CDR1 and CDR2: SGHTA, FQGNSA. The CDR3 is 15 amino acids.